The 32 T cell receptor beta chains listed next were all sequenced from one sample in a study of neurological immune-mediated disorders. TCRdb reprocessed the 5' RACE reads via MiXCR and lists one record per CDR3 protein. The sample carries 25,000 to 30,000 distinct CDR3 sequences, around 16% recorded once. Described time point: technical triplicate 3. The sample comprised CD4+ T cells from blood. These receptors were taken from a female donor with HTLV-1-associated myelopathy (HAM/TSP).

This clonotype has at least ten counts. The genes are TRBV6-1 and TRBJ1-1; no clear D. Per germline, CDR1 MNHNS and CDR2 SASEGT. The CDR3 has 13 amino acids. V was clipped by 2 bases and J by 11 bases, with 15 bases between them. CDR3 sequence (DNA): TGTGCCAGCAGTGAATATGGGCTTTACGACGCTTTCTTT. Amino acid sequence: CASSEYGLYDAFF.

In its sample, this clonotype was seen many times. J is TRBJ2-1 and V is TRBV5-1; perhaps TRBD2 as D (6 bases). The CDR3 is made up of 14 amino acids. The germline CDR1 and CDR2 sequences are SGHRS and YFSETQ. Between the trimmed V and J ends, which lost 4 bases and 8 bases, there was a span of 16 bases. The CDR3 sequence is CASSLSGTDDEQFF. Here the CDR3 DNA reads TGCGCCAGCAGCCTGTCCGGGACTGACGATGAGCAGTTCTTC.

This clonotype showed up many times. The chain recombines TRBV3-1 with TRBJ1-2, with 9 bases lining up with TRBD1. Losses at the gene ends were 4 bases for V and 5 bases for J; bases not matched to a gene: 11. This CDR3 has 16 residues. CDR1 is LGHDT and CDR2 is YNNKEL in the germline V gene (reference sequence). The CDR3 DNA sequence: TGTGCCAGCAGCCCCCTAAACAGGGGGCGCCAATATGGCTACACCTTC. Protein: CASSPLNRGRQYGYTF.

This clonotype was counted many times. The chain is built from TRBV20-1 and TRBJ2-5; D call uncertain. CDR3 length: 13 amino acids. Looked up from germline, CDR1 is DFQATT and CDR2 is SNEGSKA (reference sequence). Trimming shortened V by 2 bases and J by 0 bases, and 7 bases separated the two germline ends. The DNA for the CDR3 is TGCAGTGCTAGAAATTTGTACCAAGAGACCCAGTACTTC. It is translated as CSARNLYQETQYF.

At least ten counts were recorded for this clonotype. This chain links TRBV11-2 with TRBJ1-5, with D possibly being TRBD1 (5 bases). V lost 0 bases to trimming and J lost 2 bases, with 14 bases between them. The CDR3 contains 17 residues. The germline V gene encodes CDR1 SGHAT and CDR2 FQNNGV. The CDR3 loop reads CASSLDQMGLGNQPQHF. The CDR3 nucleotides are TGTGCCAGCAGCTTAGATCAAATGGGGCTGGGCAATCAGCCCCAGCATTTT.

This clonotype was counted at least ten times. The CDR3 sequence: CASSHPSSGSETQYF. For the CDR3, the DNA is TGTGCCAGCAGCCATCCCTCTAGCGGGAGTGAGACCCAGTACTTC. The J gene is TRBJ2-5, the V gene TRBV14; 10 nucleotides line up with TRBD2. After removal of 3 bases from V and 5 bases from J, the junction contained 6 bases not matched to a gene. The CDR3 has 15 amino acids. The V gene's germline CDR1 is SGHDN and CDR2 FVKESK. Filled out from reference TRBV14 and TRBJ2-5, the complete variable domain reads EAGVTQFPSHSVIEKGQTVTLRCDPISGHDNLYWYRRVMGKEIKFLLHFVKESKQDESGMPNNRFLAERTGGTYSTLKVQPAELEDSGVYFCASSHPSSGSETQYFGPGTRLLVL.

This clonotype was counted ten times or more. The gene calls are TRBV3-1 and TRBJ1-2; a possible D gene is TRBD1 (5 bases). There are 16 residues in the CDR3. Trimming took 7 bases from V and 2 from J, leaving 20 bases between them. CDR1 is LGHDT and CDR2 is YNNKEL in the germline V gene (reference sequence). The CDR3 region has the DNA TGTGCCAGCACCTCTAAAGGTGGGGGTTCCAACTATGGCTACACCTTC. Protein sequence: CASTSKGGGSNYGYTF.

This clonotype was found many times. The CDR3: CASRLTTGNTIYF. The DNA of the CDR3 is TGTGCCAGCAGACTTACAACAGGAAACACCATATATTTT. The chain carries TRBV2 and TRBJ1-3, with D unresolved. The CDR3 has 13 amino acids. CDR1 and CDR2 from the germline V gene are SNHLY and FYNNEI. V lost 6 bases and J lost 4, with 10 bases in between.

This clonotype appeared many times. The chain recombines TRBV29-1 with TRBJ2-6; no definite D call. The germline V and J ends were trimmed by 7 bases and 1 base, with 11 bases remaining between them. The CDR3 is 14 amino acids. Germline V gene sequence: CDR1 SQVTM, CDR2 ANQGSEA. CDR3 DNA sequence: TGCAGCGCCGAGGACGGGTCTGGGGCCAACGTCCTGACTTTC. It encodes CSAEDGSGANVLTF.

This clonotype was seen many times. The genes are TRBV12-3 or TRBV12-4 and TRBJ2-7; 9 bases are shared with TRBD1. The junction had 8 bases not matched to a gene; V was cut back by 6 bases and J by 2 bases. CDR3 size: 15 residues. The CDR3 nucleotides read TGTGCCAGCAGAATGGGGGACAGGGCCGCCTACGAGCAGTACTTC. It yields the protein CASRMGDRAAYEQYF.

This clonotype was counted at least ten times. The chain combines TRBV10-3 with TRBJ2-1; 10 bases are a match to TRBD1. CDR1 is ENHRY and CDR2 is SYGVKD in the germline V gene. V lost 3 bases, J lost 12 bases, and 20 bases stayed unmatched. This CDR3 is built from 18 residues. CDR3 region: CAISDSLGAGQGTVGQFF. DNA for the CDR3: TGTGCCATCAGTGACTCCCTCGGTGCGGGACAGGGGACGGTGGGGCAGTTCTTC.

This clonotype was counted many times. The V call is TRBV12-3 or TRBV12-4, the J call TRBJ2-1; D call uncertain. With 6 bases removed from V and 9 bases from J, the gap between germline ends came to 9 bases. This CDR3 contains 11 residues. CDR3 in amino acids: CASSRTGEQFF. The CDR3 nucleotides are TGTGCCAGCAGCCGAACCGGTGAGCAGTTCTTC.

This clonotype was seen at least ten times. The chain has TRBV25-1 and TRBJ2-3; D may be TRBD1 or TRBD2 (5 bases each). The CDR3 runs to 14 residues. V dropped 2 bases and J dropped 4 bases, with 10 bases sitting between them. In germline, CDR1 is MGHDK, CDR2 SYGVNS. CDR3 nucleotides: TGTGCCAGCAGTGAAGGTAGGGGAGCAGATACGCAGTATTTT. Protein: CASSEGRGADTQYF.

This clonotype was picked up many times. The rearrangement joins TRBV3-1 to TRBJ1-6, with D uncertain. The germline V gene has CDR1 LGHDT and CDR2 YNNKEL (reference sequence). The V end lost 2 bases, the J end lost 5 bases, and 10 bases lay between the germline ends. There are 15 residues in the CDR3. The CDR3 protein is CASSQSGRNNSPLHF. The DNA for the CDR3 is TGTGCCAGCAGCCAATCCGGCCGGAATAATTCACCCCTCCACTTT.

At least ten counts were recorded for this clonotype. The chain is built from TRBV20-1 and TRBJ2-1; 7 bases are a match to TRBD1. V lost 6 bases, J lost 1 base, and 9 bases stayed unmatched. This CDR3 has 15 residues. Per the germline V gene, CDR1 is DFQATT and CDR2 is SNEGSKA (reference sequence). This CDR3 reads CSAPNRGRSYNEQFF. Here the CDR3 DNA reads TGCAGTGCCCCCAACAGGGGAAGATCCTACAATGAGCAGTTCTTC.

Ten or more counts support this clonotype. The J gene is TRBJ2-5, the V gene TRBV12-3 or TRBV12-4; TRBD2 aligns across 7 bases. V was pared by 1 base and J by 3 bases, with 5 bases of the junction left unmatched. The CDR3 sequence is 15 residues long. The CDR3 loop is CASSLGGAGEETQYF. In DNA form, the CDR3 reads TGTGCCAGCAGTTTAGGGGGCGCGGGGGAAGAGACCCAGTACTTC.

This clonotype was observed once. The DNA is left out, because the CDR3 cannot be placed on it with certainty; the CDR3 is given as TCRdb lists it. V and J are TRBV5-1 and TRBJ2-7; TRBD1 is taken as the D call from the table, unchecked against the DNA. Inclusive of both ends, the CDR3 amounts to 21 amino acids. CDR1 is SGHRS, CDR2 YFSETQ, per germline. The CDR3 reads CASSFYICSALRRDNLYEQYF.

This clonotype was found many times. This sequence joins TRBV11-2 and TRBJ2-5; weak D call: TRBD2 (7 bases). From germline, CDR1 is SGHAT and CDR2 FQNNGV. The CDR3 runs to 16 residues. Trimming took off 7 bases at V and 4 bases at J, with 22 bases between the two ends. CDR3 protein: CASTPRPGGGGETQYF. CDR3 in DNA: TGTGCCAGCACCCCCCGGCCGGGAGGAGGGGGAGAGACCCAGTACTTC.

This clonotype was detected ten times or more. The chain carries TRBV29-1 and TRBJ1-5; D possibly corresponds to TRBD1 (6 bases). Trimming pared 6 bases from V and 3 bases from J, leaving 18 bases between. Germline V gene lookup returns CDR1 SQVTM and CDR2 ANQGSEA. CDR3 length: 15 residues. The CDR3, as DNA: TGCAGCGTGCAACAGGGATCGGGTCACAATCAGCCCCAGCATTTT. Encoded protein: CSVQQGSGHNQPQHF.

This clonotype occurred many times. This chain uses TRBV5-4 with TRBJ1-5; 8 bases are a match to TRBD1. Per germline, CDR1 SGHNT and CDR2 YYREEE (reference sequence). This CDR3 region has 17 residues. V lost 6 bases to trimming and J lost 6 bases; unmatched junction nucleotides: 17. CDR3 sequence: CASILEYGQGGAQPQHF. The CDR3, as DNA: TGTGCCAGCATTCTGGAGTATGGACAGGGAGGCGCTCAGCCCCAGCATTTT.

This clonotype was seen many times. The chain is built from TRBV7-2 and TRBJ1-5; no clear D. The germline V gene has CDR1 SGHTA and CDR2 FQGNSA. The V and J ends lost 3 bases and 4 bases respectively, with 7 bases between them. The CDR3 length is 13 residues. CDR3 in DNA: TGTGCCAGCAGCTTTAGGAAAAATCAGCCCCAGCATTTT. Amino acid sequence: CASSFRKNQPQHF.

The V and J genes are TRBV20-1 and TRBJ1-5; TRBD1 is a possible D gene (6 bases). CDR1 DFQATT and CDR2 SNEGSKA come from the germline V gene (reference sequence). The CDR3 is 12 amino acids. V gave up 5 bases and J gave up 8 bases, with 13 bases separating them. CDR3 DNA: TGCAGTGCTGGGAACAGGGACGAGCCCCAGCATTTT. Protein: CSAGNRDEPQHF.

The chain couples TRBV12-3 or TRBV12-4 to TRBJ2-3; 8 nucleotides align to TRBD2. After removal of 6 bases from V and 6 bases from J, the junction contained 17 bases not matched to a gene. The CDR3 runs to 17 residues. CDR3 amino acids: CASRRGASWGGLDTQYF. Written as DNA, the CDR3 is TGTGCCAGCAGGCGGGGGGCTAGCTGGGGGGGGCTGGATACGCAGTATTTT.

This clonotype showed up many times. The chain has TRBV4-2 and TRBJ2-1; TRBD2 matches at 14 bases. The CDR3 is 17 residues long. The trim removed 0 bases at V and 6 bases at J, leaving 4 bases unmatched. Germline V gives CDR1 LGHNA, CDR2 YNFKEQ. CDR3 protein: CASSQEGLAGGINEQFF. CDR3 DNA: TGTGCCAGCAGCCAAGAAGGACTAGCGGGAGGAATCAATGAGCAGTTCTTC.

This clonotype was recorded many times. V is TRBV30 and J is TRBJ1-6; D perhaps matches TRBD1 (5 bases). The CDR3 is 12 residues long. V lost 2 bases and J 7 bases, leaving 6 bases between the germline ends. Germline CDR1 reads GTSNPN; CDR2 reads SVGIG (reference sequence). CDR3 DNA sequence: TGTGCCTGGAGTTGGGGGAATTCACCCCTCCACTTT. This gives the protein CAWSWGNSPLHF.

Many counts were recorded for this clonotype. The V call is TRBV25-1, the J call TRBJ2-7; a weak D match, TRBD1 (5 bases). The CDR3 contains 14 residues. Germline CDR1 MGHDK, CDR2 SYGVNS. V was trimmed by 5 bases and J by 4 bases, leaving 15 bases between them. The CDR3 DNA sequence: TGTGCCAGCAGTCAGAAAGGGGCGCGGTACGAGCAGTACTTC. Encoded protein: CASSQKGARYEQYF.

By share, this clonotype ranks as medium-sized. The genes are TRBV20-1 and TRBJ2-1, with a weak D call TRBD2 (6 bases). Germline assignment: CDR1 DFQATT and CDR2 SNEGSKA (reference sequence). This CDR3 region has 14 residues. V was pared by 4 bases and J by 9 bases, with 19 bases between. CDR3 coding DNA: TGCAGTGCTATGGTGGCGATCAGCGGGCGTGAGCAGTTCTTC. Translated, it gives CSAMVAISGREQFF.

This clonotype was detected many times. The V gene is TRBV5-1, the J gene TRBJ2-5; TRBD1 might be the D (5 bases). Trimming took 0 bases from V and 4 from J, leaving 10 bases between them. The CDR3 is 14 amino acids. From germline, CDR1 is SGHRS and CDR2 YFSETQ. The CDR3 sequence is CASSLEGRGETQYF. The DNA of the CDR3 is TGCGCCAGCAGCTTGGAGGGTAGGGGAGAGACCCAGTACTTC. The complete variable domain, with remaining parts taken from reference TRBV5-1 and TRBJ2-5, reads KAGVTQTPRYLIKTRGQQVTLSCSPISGHRSVSWYQQTPGQGLQFLFEYFSETQRNKGNFPGRFSGRQFSNSRSEMNVSTLELGDSALYLCASSLEGRGETQYFGPGTRLLVL.

This clonotype was counted ten times or more. The chain recombines TRBV6-6 with TRBJ2-2, with TRBD2 matching over 13 bases. The CDR3 is 18 amino acids. Trimming removed 2 bases from V and 6 bases from J; junction bases left unmatched: 9. Germline loops: CDR1 MNHNY, CDR2 SVGAGI (reference sequence). The CDR3 reads CASSYRLGLAGSPGELFF. CDR3 coding DNA: TGTGCCAGCAGTTACCGACTGGGACTAGCGGGATCACCCGGGGAGCTGTTTTTT.

There are many counts of this clonotype. This CDR3 reads CAIQGRRDTEAFF. CDR3 bases: TGTGCCATCCAAGGACGGCGGGACACTGAAGCTTTCTTT. The V gene is TRBV10-3, the J gene TRBJ1-1; D is ambiguous. CDR3 size: 13 residues. The germline gives CDR1 ENHRY, CDR2 SYGVKD. V was trimmed by 8 bases and J by 3 bases, leaving 13 bases between them.

The table lists this clonotype with many counts. V usage is TRBV10-3 and J usage is TRBJ2-3; D call uncertain. Trimming left V 3 bases short and J 6 bases short, with 13 bases between. CDR3 length: 14 residues. Germline lookup yields CDR1 ENHRY and CDR2 SYGVKD. The CDR3 loop is CAISDPWAHDTQYF. CDR3 in DNA: TGTGCCATCAGTGACCCGTGGGCGCACGATACGCAGTATTTT.

For this clonotype: Mismatch with germline at one junction end may stem from a read error. V gene TRBV4-1 combines with J gene TRBJ2-3, with 7 bases identical to TRBD2. The CDR3 totals 15 residues. Germline V gene sequence: CDR1 MGHRA, CDR2 YSYEKL. DNA of the CDR3: TGCGCCAGCAGCCTAATGGGAGGGAGCACATATACTCAGTATTTT. It encodes CASSLMGGSTYTQYF.